This TCR beta chain is from a study of OX40 agonist ivuxolimab in advanced cancers. The V end was cut by 4 bases, the J end by 8 bases, with 18 bases between. This CDR3 has 14 amino acids. CDR1 and CDR2 (germline): SGDLS, YYNGEE. Clones were read by immunoSEQ multiplex PCR, and TCRdb kept only the in-frame ones, dropping some. The sample lists 70,000 or so clones; approximately 86% were seen once. The chain has TRBV9 and TRBJ1-2; no reliable D call. The specimen comprised CD4+ or CD8+ T cells sorted from blood, sampled in a trial of the OX40 agonist ivuxolimab. The sequence was obtained from an adult with an advanced solid tumor such as melanoma, head and neck, liver or kidney cancer. The CDR3 is CASSPRGLPEGYTF. The CDR3 nucleotides read TGTGCCAGCAGCCCGAGAGGACTCCCAGAAGGCTACACCTTC.